The T cell receptor (beta chain) described here comes from a study of Graves' ophthalmopathy and Graves' hyperthyroidism. In the study overall: Cases classed as stable hyperthyroidism had no ophthalmopathy within 18 months of follow-up.

For repertoire sequencing, the TCR beta CDR3 regions were amplified from RNA transcripts. HTBI-primed first-round RT-PCR preceded second-round multiplex PCR. Each CDR3 protein is one row after TCRdb ran MiXCR on the multiplex PCR reads. The profile shows around 1,200,000 distinct CDR3 sequences, about 38% of them singletons. Study results and limitations: Using 13 signatures, a model distinguished ophthalmopathy from stable hyperthyroidism, reaching roughly 90% sensitivity and approximately 81% specificity. Its predictions of ophthalmopathy progression gave the model over 70% sensitivity and almost 75% specificity.

A remark on this clonotype: Its antigen is still unknown. One end of the junction fails to match germline, which may point to a read error.

The CDR3 is 13 residues long. Germline V gene lookup returns CDR1 SQVTM and CDR2 ANQGSEA. This clonotype was obtained from an adult man with Graves' hyperthyroidism. The chain couples TRBV29-1 to TRBJ1-2; D remains unclear. Sequencing was performed on peripheral blood or thyroid tissue (not recorded which). This CDR3 reads CSVAGASNYSYTF. Written as DNA, the CDR3 is TGCAGCGTTGCAGGCGCCAGCAACTATAGCTACACCTTC.